The T cell receptor (beta chain) described here comes from a study of blood T cell repertoires in COVID-19. Clones were sequenced by immunoSEQ multiplex PCR, and TCRdb holds only the in-frame ones, with some missing. This sample has fewer than 350,000 clones; approximately 90% occur once, and the top ten carry approximately 2.4%. Per the germline V gene, CDR1 is SNHLY and CDR2 is FYNNEI. The V gene end was trimmed by 6 bases and the J gene end by 0 bases; junction bases not matched to a gene: 7. The CDR3 totals 15 residues. The chain carries TRBV2 and TRBJ1-1; 7 bases align to TRBD1. Sequenced input: PBMCs or T cells enriched from blood (not recorded which). This receptor was identified in a woman in her thirties or forties with acute COVID-19. Here the CDR3 reads CASRERQGVNTEAFF. The CDR3 coding sequence is TGTGCCAGCAGGGAAAGACAGGGAGTGAACACTGAAGCTTTCTTT.